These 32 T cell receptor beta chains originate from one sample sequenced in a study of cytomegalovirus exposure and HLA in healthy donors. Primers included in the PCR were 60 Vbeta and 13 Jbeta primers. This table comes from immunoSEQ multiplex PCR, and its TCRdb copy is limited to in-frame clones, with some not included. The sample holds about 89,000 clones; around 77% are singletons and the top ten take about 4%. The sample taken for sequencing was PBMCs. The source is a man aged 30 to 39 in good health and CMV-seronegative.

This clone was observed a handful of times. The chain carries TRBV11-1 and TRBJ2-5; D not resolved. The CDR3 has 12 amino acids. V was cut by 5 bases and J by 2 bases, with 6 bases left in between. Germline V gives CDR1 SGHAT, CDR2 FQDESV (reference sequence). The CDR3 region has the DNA TGTGCCAGCAGCAGCAGGCAAGAGACCCAGTACTTC. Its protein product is CASSSRQETQYF.

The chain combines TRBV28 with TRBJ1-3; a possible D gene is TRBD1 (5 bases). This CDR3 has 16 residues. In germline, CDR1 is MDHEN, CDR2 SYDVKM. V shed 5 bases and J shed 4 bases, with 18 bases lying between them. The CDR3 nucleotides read TGTGCCAGCAGTGGGCGCAGGGTGTTGGTGGGAAACACCATATATTTT. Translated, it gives CASSGRRVLVGNTIYF.

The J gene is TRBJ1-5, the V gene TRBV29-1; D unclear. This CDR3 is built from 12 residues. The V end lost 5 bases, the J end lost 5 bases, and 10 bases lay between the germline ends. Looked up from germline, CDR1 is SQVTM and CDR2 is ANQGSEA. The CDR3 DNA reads TGCAGCGTTATATCCGGTGATCAGCCCCAGCATTTT. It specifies CSVISGDQPQHF.

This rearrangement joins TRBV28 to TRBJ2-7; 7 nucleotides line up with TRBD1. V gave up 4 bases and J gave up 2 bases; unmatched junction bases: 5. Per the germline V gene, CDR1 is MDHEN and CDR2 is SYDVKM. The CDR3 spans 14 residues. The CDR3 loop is CASSYVGQAYEQYF. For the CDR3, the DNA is TGTGCCAGCAGTTACGTCGGACAGGCCTACGAGCAGTACTTC.

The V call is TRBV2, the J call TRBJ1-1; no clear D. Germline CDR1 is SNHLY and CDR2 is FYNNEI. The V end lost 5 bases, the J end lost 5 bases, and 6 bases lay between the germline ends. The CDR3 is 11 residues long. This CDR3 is CASSILTEAFF. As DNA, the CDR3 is TGTGCCAGCAGTATCTTGACTGAAGCTTTCTTT.

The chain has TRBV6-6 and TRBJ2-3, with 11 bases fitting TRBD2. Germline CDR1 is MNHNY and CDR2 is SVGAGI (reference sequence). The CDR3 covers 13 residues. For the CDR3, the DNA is TGTGGCGTTAGCGGGAGGGGAACAGATACGCAGTATTTT. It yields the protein CGVSGRGTDTQYF.

CDR3: CASSDNLGAALYEQYF. The CDR3 DNA sequence: TGTGCCAGCAGTGATAACCTAGGCGCGGCTCTCTACGAGCAGTACTTC. The chain recombines TRBV6-1 with TRBJ2-7; D gene unclear. This CDR3 region has 16 residues. With 3 bases removed from V and 3 bases from J, the gap between germline ends came to 18 bases. Germline V gives CDR1 MNHNS, CDR2 SASEGT.

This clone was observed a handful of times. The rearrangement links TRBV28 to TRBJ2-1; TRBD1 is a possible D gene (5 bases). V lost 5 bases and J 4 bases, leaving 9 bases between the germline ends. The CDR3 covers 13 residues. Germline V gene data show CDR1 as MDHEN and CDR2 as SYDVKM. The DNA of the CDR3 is TGTGCCAGCAGTCCAGACAGTTACAATGAGCAGTTCTTC. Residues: CASSPDSYNEQFF.

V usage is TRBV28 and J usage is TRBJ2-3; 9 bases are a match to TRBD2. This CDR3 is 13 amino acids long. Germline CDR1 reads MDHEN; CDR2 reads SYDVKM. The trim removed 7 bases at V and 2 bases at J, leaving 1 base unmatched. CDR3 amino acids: CASTSGITDTQYF. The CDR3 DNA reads TGTGCCAGCACTAGCGGGATCACAGATACGCAGTATTTT.

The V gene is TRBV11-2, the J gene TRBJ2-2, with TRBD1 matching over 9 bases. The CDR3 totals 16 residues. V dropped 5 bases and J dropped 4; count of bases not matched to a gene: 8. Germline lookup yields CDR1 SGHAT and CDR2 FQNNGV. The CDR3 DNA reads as TGTGCCAGCAGCGCCCAGACAGGGGGACTCACCGGGGAGCTGTTTTTT. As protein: CASSAQTGGLTGELFF.

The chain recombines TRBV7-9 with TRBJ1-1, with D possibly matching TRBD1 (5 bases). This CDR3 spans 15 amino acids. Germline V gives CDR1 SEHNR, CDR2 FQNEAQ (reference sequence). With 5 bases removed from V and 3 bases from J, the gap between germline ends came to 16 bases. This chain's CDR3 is CASSGGGAGDTEAFF. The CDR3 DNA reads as TGTGCCAGCAGCGGAGGAGGGGCGGGGGACACTGAAGCTTTCTTT.

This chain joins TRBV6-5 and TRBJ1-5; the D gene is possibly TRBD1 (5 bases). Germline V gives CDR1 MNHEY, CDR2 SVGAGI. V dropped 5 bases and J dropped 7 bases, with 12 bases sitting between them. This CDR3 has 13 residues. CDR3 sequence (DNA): TGTGCCAGCAGTACACAGGTGCGGCAGCCCCAGCATTTT. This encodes CASSTQVRQPQHF.

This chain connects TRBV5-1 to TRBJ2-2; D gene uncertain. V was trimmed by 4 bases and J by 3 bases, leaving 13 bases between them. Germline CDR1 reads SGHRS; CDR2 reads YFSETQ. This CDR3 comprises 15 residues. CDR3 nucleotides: TGCGCCAGCAGCGGCGGCGGAAGGTACACCGGGGAGCTGTTTTTT. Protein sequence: CASSGGGRYTGELFF.

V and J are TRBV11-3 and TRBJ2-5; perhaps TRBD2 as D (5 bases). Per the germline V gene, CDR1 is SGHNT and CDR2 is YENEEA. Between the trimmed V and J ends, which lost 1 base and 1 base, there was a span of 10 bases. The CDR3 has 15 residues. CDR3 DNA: TGTGCCAGCAGCTTAGGTGGGCGGGCCCAAGAGACCCAGTACTTC. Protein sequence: CASSLGGRAQETQYF.

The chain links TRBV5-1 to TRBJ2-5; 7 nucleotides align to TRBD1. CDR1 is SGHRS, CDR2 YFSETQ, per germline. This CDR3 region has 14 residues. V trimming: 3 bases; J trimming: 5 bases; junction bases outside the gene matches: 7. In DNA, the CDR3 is TGCGCCAGCAGCTCCGACAGGGACATCGAGACCCAGTACTTC. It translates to CASSSDRDIETQYF.

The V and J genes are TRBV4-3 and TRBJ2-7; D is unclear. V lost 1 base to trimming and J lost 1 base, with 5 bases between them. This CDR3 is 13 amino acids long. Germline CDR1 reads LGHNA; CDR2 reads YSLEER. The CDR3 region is CASSQGSSYEQYF. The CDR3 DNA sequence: TGCGCCAGCAGCCAAGGTTCTTCCTACGAGCAGTACTTC.

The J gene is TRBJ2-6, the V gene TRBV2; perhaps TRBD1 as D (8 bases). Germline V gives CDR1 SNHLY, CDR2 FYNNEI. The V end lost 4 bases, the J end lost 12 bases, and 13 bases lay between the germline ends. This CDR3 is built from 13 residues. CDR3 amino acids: CASSAQGEGVLTF. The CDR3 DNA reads TGTGCCAGCAGTGCACAGGGGGAGGGCGTCCTGACTTTC.

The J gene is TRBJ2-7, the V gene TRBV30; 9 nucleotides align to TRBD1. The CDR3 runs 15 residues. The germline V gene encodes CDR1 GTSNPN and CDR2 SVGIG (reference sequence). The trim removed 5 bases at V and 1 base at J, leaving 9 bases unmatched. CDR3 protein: CAWGTGTGISYEQYF. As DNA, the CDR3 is TGTGCCTGGGGCACCGGGACAGGGATTTCCTACGAGCAGTACTTC.

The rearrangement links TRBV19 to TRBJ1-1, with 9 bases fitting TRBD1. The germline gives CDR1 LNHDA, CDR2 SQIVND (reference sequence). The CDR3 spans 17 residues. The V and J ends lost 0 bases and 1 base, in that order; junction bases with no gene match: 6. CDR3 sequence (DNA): TGTGCCAGTAGTATAGATGGACAGGGGCCGGGGAACACTGAAGCTTTCTTT. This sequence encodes CASSIDGQGPGNTEAFF.

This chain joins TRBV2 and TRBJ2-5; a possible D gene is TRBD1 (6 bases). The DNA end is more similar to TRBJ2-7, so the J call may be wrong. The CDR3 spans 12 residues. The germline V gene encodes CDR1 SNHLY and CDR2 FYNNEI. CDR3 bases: TGTGCCAGCACCCGGGACACCTACGAGCAGTACTTC. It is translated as CASTRDTYEQYF.

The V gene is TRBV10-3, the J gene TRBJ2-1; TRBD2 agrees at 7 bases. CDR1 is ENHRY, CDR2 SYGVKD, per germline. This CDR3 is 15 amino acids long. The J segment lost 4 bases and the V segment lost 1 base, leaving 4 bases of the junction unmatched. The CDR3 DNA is TGTGCCATCAGTGAGTTGGGGGAGGGTTACAATGAGCAGTTCTTC. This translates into CAISELGEGYNEQFF.

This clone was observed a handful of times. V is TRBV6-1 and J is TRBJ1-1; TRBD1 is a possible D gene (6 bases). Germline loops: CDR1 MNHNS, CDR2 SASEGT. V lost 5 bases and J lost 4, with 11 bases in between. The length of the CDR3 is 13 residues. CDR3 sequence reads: CASSSSTGTEAFF. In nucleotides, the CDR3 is TGTGCCAGCAGTAGCTCGACAGGCACTGAAGCTTTCTTT.

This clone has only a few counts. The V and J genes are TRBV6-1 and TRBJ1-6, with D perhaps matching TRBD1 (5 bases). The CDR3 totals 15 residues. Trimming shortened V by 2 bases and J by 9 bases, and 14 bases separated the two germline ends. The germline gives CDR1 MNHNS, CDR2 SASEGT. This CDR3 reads CASSENGQGASPLHF. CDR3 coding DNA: TGTGCCAGCAGTGAAAACGGGCAGGGCGCTTCACCCCTCCACTTT.

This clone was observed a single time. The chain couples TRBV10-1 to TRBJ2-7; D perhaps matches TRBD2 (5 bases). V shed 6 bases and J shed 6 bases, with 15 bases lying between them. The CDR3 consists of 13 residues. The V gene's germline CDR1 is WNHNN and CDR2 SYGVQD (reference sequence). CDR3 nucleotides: TGCGCCAGCAGAGGAGGACCAGACCTCGAGCAGTACTTC. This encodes CASRGGPDLEQYF.

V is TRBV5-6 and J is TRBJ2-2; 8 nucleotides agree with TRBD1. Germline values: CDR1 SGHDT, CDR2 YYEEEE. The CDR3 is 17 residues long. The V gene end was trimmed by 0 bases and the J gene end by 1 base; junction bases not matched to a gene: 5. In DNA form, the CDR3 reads TGTGCCAGCAGCTTGGTGGGACAGGTGGGGAACACCGGGGAGCTGTTTTTT. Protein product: CASSLVGQVGNTGELFF.

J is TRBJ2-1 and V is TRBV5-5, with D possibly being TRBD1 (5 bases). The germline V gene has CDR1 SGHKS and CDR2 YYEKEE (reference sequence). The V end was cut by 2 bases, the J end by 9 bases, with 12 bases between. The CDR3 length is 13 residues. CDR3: CASSFIGVGEQFF. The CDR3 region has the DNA TGTGCCAGCAGCTTCATAGGGGTTGGTGAGCAGTTCTTC.

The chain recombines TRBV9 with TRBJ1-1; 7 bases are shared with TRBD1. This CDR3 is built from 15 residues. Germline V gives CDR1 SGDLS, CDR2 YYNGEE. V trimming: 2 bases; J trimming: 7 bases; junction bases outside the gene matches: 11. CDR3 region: CASSVKGASTGEAFF. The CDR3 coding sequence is TGTGCCAGCAGCGTGAAGGGGGCTAGTACAGGTGAAGCTTTCTTT.

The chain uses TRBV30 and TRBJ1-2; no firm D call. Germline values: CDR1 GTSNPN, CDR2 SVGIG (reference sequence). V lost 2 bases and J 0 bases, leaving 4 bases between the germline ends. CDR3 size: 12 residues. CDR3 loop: CAWSLANYGYTF. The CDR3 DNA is TGTGCCTGGAGTCTTGCTAACTATGGCTACACCTTC.

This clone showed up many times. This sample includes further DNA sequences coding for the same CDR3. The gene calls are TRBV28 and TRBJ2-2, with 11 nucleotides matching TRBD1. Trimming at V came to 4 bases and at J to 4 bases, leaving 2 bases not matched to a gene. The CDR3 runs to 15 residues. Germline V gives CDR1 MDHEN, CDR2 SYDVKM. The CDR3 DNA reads TGTGCCAGCAGTTCCGGACAGGGGGCCACCGGGGAGCTGTTTTTT. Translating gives CASSSGQGATGELFF.

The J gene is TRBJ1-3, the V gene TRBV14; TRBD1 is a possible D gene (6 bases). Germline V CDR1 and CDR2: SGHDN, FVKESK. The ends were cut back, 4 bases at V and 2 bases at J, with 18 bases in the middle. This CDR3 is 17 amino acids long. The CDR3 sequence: CASSPGVYSLTGNTIYF. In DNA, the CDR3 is TGTGCCAGCAGCCCAGGGGTCTACTCCCTAACTGGAAACACCATATATTTT.

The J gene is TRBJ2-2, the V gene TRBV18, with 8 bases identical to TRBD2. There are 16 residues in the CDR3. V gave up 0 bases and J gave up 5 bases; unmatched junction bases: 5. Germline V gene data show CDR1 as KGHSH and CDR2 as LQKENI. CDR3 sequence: CASSPPTSEETGELFF. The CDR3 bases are TGTGCCAGCTCACCACCGACTAGCGAGGAGACCGGGGAGCTGTTTTTT.

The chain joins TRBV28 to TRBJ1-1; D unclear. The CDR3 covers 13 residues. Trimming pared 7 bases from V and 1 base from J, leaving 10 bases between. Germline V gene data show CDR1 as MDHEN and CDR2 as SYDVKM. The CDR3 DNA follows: TGTGCCAGCAAGGACTCGTGGAACACTGAAGCTTTCTTT. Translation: CASKDSWNTEAFF.